This is a list of T cell receptor beta chains from one sample in a study of blood T cell repertoires in COVID-19. Profiled with immunoSEQ multiplex PCR; TCRdb holds only in-frame clones, not every one. The sample includes roughly 140,000 clones, approximately 82% of them seen just once. The material sequenced was peripheral blood. The receptor source for this set is a woman aged 50 to 60 in a cohort sampled during active or convalescent COVID-19. Both conserved end residues are part of each CDR3. The D gene is left open where the match is weak. Clone sizes are given selectively: once, few, many, or a class where the clone is expanded.

clone_size d_call j_call v_call cdr3_aa cdr3_nt
NA TRBD1 TRBJ2-7 TRBV7-6 CASIPGTGVFYEQYF TGTGCCAGCATCCCCGGGACAGGCGTTTTCTACGAGCAGTACTTC
NA TRBD1 TRBJ2-4 TRBV23-1 CASPDRMNIQYF TGCGCCAGCCCGGACAGGATGAACATTCAGTACTTC
NA TRBD1 TRBJ2-5 TRBV7-3 CASSLTSGQGQETQYF TGTGCCAGCAGCTTAACGTCTGGACAGGGGCAAGAGACCCAGTACTTC
NA NA TRBJ1-5 TRBV18 CASSPPGGGGYSNQPQHF TGTGCCAGCTCACCACCGGGCGGAGGAGGGTATAGCAATCAGCCCCAGCATTTT
NA NA TRBJ2-7 TRBV10-3 CAISEPGKRYYEQYF TGTGCCATCAGTGAGCCCGGGAAGCGATACTACGAGCAGTACTTC
NA NA TRBJ1-1 TRBV5-5 CASSRNTEAFF TGTGCCAGCAGTCGGAACACTGAAGCTTTCTTT
NA NA TRBJ2-7 TRBV7-2 CASSLAPSFGGEYEQYF TGTGCCAGCAGCTTAGCCCCATCCTTCGGGGGAGAGTACGAGCAGTACTTC
NA TRBD2 TRBJ2-2 TRBV7-9 CASSLVSGSTGELFF TGTGCCAGCAGCTTAGTTAGCGGGAGCACCGGGGAGCTGTTTTTT
NA NA TRBJ1-1 TRBV7-2 CASSLGQPLNTEAFF TGTGCCAGCAGCTTAGGACAGCCCCTGAACACTGAAGCTTTCTTT
once NA TRBJ2-1 TRBV27 CASSLGLVSYEQFF TGTGCCAGCAGTTTGGGACTGGTTAGTTATGAGCAGTTCTTC
once NA TRBJ1-2 TRBV5-4 CASSLAGGLDYGYTF TGTGCCAGCAGCTTGGCCGGAGGGTTAGACTATGGCTACACCTTC
NA TRBD2 TRBJ2-1 TRBV10-3 CAISGTSGGNEQFF TGTGCCATCAGTGGGACTAGCGGGGGTAATGAGCAGTTCTTC
NA NA TRBJ1-2 TRBV24-1 CATSDSTPGLIYGYTF TGTGCCACCAGTGATTCCACACCGGGACTCATCTATGGCTACACCTTC
few TRBD2 TRBJ2-3 TRBV4-2 CASSQDLAGGPADTQYF TGTGCCAGCAGCCAAGATTTAGCGGGGGGGCCGGCAGATACGCAGTATTTT
NA NA TRBJ1-1 TRBV5-1 CASRPDSSSEAFF TGCGCCAGCAGACCCGACAGTTCCTCTGAAGCTTTCTTT
NA TRBD1 TRBJ2-7 TRBV9 CASSDRDRGYEQYF TGTGCCAGCAGCGACCGGGACAGGGGCTACGAGCAGTACTTC
NA TRBD1 TRBJ2-3 TRBV24-1 CATSANRGRDTDTQYF TGTGCCACCAGTGCCAACAGGGGGCGAGACACAGATACGCAGTATTTT
once NA TRBJ1-1 TRBV10-3 CATGRGNTEAFF TGTGCCACCGGGAGAGGGAACACTGAAGCTTTCTTT
NA NA TRBJ1-4 TRBV5-5 CASSAAGVLNEKLFF TGTGCCAGCAGCGCCGCAGGGGTGCTGAATGAAAAACTGTTTTTT
NA TRBD1 TRBJ2-7 TRBV29-1 CSAGQGTYEQYF TGCAGCGCTGGACAGGGAACCTACGAGCAGTACTTC
NA TRBD1 TRBJ2-1 TRBV6-1 CASSEERGRYNEQFF TGTGCCAGCAGTGAAGAGAGGGGGCGCTACAATGAGCAGTTCTTC
NA TRBD1 TRBJ2-3 TRBV11-2 CASGSGGSIDTQYF TGTGCCAGCGGGTCAGGGGGCTCGATAGATACGCAGTATTTT
few NA TRBJ2-1 TRBV5-1 CASSSGGLTVNEQFF TGCGCCAGCAGCTCCGGGGGTTTGACGGTGAATGAGCAGTTCTTC
NA TRBD1 TRBJ1-6 TRBV7-8 CASSQGTGGSYNSPLHF TGTGCCAGCAGCCAGGGGACAGGGGGCTCCTATAATTCACCCCTCCACTTT
NA NA TRBJ1-5 TRBV24-1 CATSESNKNQPQHF TGTGCCACCAGTGAGTCAAACAAGAATCAGCCCCAGCATTTT
NA NA TRBJ1-4 TRBV6-5 CASSYIAGEGEKLFF TGTGCCAGCAGTTACATCGCAGGGGAGGGGGAAAAACTGTTTTTT
NA NA TRBJ2-5 TRBV18 CASSPSSAETQYF TGTGCCAGCTCACCGTCTAGCGCGGAGACCCAGTACTTC
NA TRBD1 TRBJ1-6 TRBV6-4 CASSEGSDRQELDSPLHF TGTGCCAGCAGTGAAGGTTCGGACAGGCAGGAGTTAGACTCACCCCTCCACTTT
NA TRBD1 TRBJ2-3 TRBV3-1/TRBV3-2 CASSRTRQGAQYF TGTGCCAGCAGCCGAACCCGACAGGGAGCCCAGTATTTT
NA TRBD1 TRBJ1-1 TRBV24-1 CATSGTGEAFF TGTGCCACCAGTGGGACAGGTGAAGCTTTCTTT
NA TRBD1 TRBJ1-6 TRBV7-9 CASSQGDYNSPLHF TGTGCCAGCAGTCAGGGGGACTATAATTCACCCCTCCACTTT
NA TRBD1 TRBJ2-7 TRBV9 CASSVSSGTGLNEQYF TGTGCCAGCAGCGTATCTTCCGGGACAGGGTTGAACGAGCAGTACTTC
NA TRBD1 TRBJ1-6 TRBV5-1 CASSFYGTVYSPLHF TGCGCCAGCAGCTTTTATGGGACAGTTTATTCACCCCTCCACTTT
NA NA TRBJ2-7 TRBV5-1 CASSLDGREAYEQYF TGCGCCAGCAGCTTGGACGGCAGGGAGGCCTACGAGCAGTACTTC
few NA TRBJ1-1 TRBV12-3/TRBV12-4 CASSLTGKTEAFF TGTGCCAGCAGTTTAACAGGGAAGACTGAAGCTTTCTTT
NA TRBD1 TRBJ1-1 TRBV19 CASSSGQGAVTEAFF TGTGCCAGTAGTTCGGGACAGGGGGCTGTCACTGAAGCTTTCTTT
once NA TRBJ2-1 TRBV28 CASSKAGHYNEQFF TGTGCCAGCTCAAAGGCAGGGCACTACAATGAGCAGTTCTTC
NA NA TRBJ2-1 TRBV15 CATKARSQSEQFF TGTGCCACCAAAGCACGCTCCCAAAGCGAGCAGTTCTTC
few TRBD1 TRBJ1-2 TRBV10-3 CAITRTGGSNYGYTF TGTGCCATCACACGGACAGGAGGATCTAACTATGGCTACACCTTC
NA TRBD1 TRBJ1-4 TRBV2 CASRKTGATNEKLFF TGTGCCAGCAGAAAAACAGGGGCAACTAATGAAAAACTGTTTTTT
NA TRBD1 TRBJ1-3 TRBV19 CASSLTGGSGNTIYF TGTGCCAGTAGTCTCACAGGGGGCTCGGGAAACACCATATATTTT
NA TRBD1 TRBJ1-5 TRBV2 CASSARDRLFYSNQPQHF TGTGCCAGCAGCGCCCGGGACAGACTGTTTTATAGCAATCAGCCCCAGCATTTT
NA NA TRBJ1-2 TRBV5-6 CASSVGQFYGYTF TGTGCCAGCAGCGTCGGACAGTTCTATGGCTACACCTTC
NA NA TRBJ1-1 TRBV5-6 CASSFSGFGVDTEAFF TGTGCCAGCAGCTTCTCTGGGTTTGGAGTGGACACTGAAGCTTTCTTT
NA NA TRBJ2-5 TRBV19 CASSAKTDYQETQYF TGTGCCAGTAGTGCGAAGACTGATTACCAAGAGACCCAGTACTTC
NA NA TRBJ2-3 TRBV5-1 CASSLEAPDKIDTQYF TGCGCCAGCAGCTTGGAAGCGCCAGATAAAATAGATACGCAGTATTTT
NA TRBD1 TRBJ2-7 TRBV13 CASSFYRTGRGVDEQYF TGTGCCAGCAGCTTCTACAGGACAGGGCGTGGTGTAGACGAGCAGTACTTC
NA NA TRBJ1-2 TRBV6-5 CASSYSRRDDGYTF TGTGCCAGCAGTTACTCAAGGAGGGACGACGGCTACACCTTC
NA TRBD1 TRBJ2-7 TRBV3-1/TRBV3-2 CASSQGTGAYEQYF TGTGCCAGCAGCCAAGGGACAGGGGCCTACGAGCAGTACTTC
NA TRBD1 TRBJ1-5 TRBV19 CASTLTTGFGQPQHF TGTGCCAGTACCTTAACGACAGGGTTCGGTCAGCCCCAGCATTTT
NA NA TRBJ2-7 TRBV6-2/TRBV6-3 CASSYRREGGEQYF TGTGCCAGCAGTTATCGGAGAGAAGGTGGGGAGCAGTACTTC
NA TRBD2 TRBJ2-7 TRBV7-9 CASSLLAGGEEQYF TGTGCCAGCAGCTTACTAGCGGGGGGAGAAGAGCAGTACTTC
NA NA TRBJ1-4 TRBV5-1 CASSLVGLNEKLFF TGCGCCAGCAGCTTGGTCGGACTCAATGAAAAACTGTTTTTT
NA NA TRBJ2-2 TRBV2 CASSEAGQNTGELFF TGTGCCAGCAGTGAAGCGGGACAGAACACCGGGGAGCTGTTTTTT
NA NA TRBJ1-3 TRBV6-5 CASSTTGVSGNTIYF TGTGCCAGCAGCACCACAGGAGTCTCTGGAAACACCATATATTTT
NA NA TRBJ1-3 TRBV7-3 CASSLGPSGNTIYF TGTGCCAGCAGCTTAGGGCCCTCTGGAAACACCATATATTTT
NA TRBD1 TRBJ2-5 TRBV30 CAWSPGQGRKETQYF TGTGCCTGGAGTCCGGGACAGGGCAGGAAAGAGACCCAGTACTTC
NA NA TRBJ1-4 TRBV10-3 CAISAIAGRGLEKLFF TGTGCCATCAGTGCCATAGCGGGACGAGGTTTGGAAAAACTGTTTTTT
NA TRBD1 TRBJ2-3 TRBV5-4 CASSSRYRGGTDTQYF TGTGCCAGCAGCTCTAGATACAGGGGTGGTACAGATACGCAGTATTTT
NA TRBD1 TRBJ2-7 TRBV7-9 CASSLVSGGTYEQYF TGTGCCAGCAGCTTAGTCTCAGGGGGCACGTACGAGCAGTACTTC